Listed below are T cell receptor beta chains from one sample, sequenced in a study of blood T cell repertoires in COVID-19. Assay: immunoSEQ multiplex PCR; the TCRdb copy retains only in-frame clones and omits some. The repertoire holds 200,000 to 250,000 clones, with 85% to 90% as singletons. Material for sequencing was peripheral blood. The receptors were gathered from a woman aged 60 to 75 with acute or convalescent COVID-19. The CDR3 runs from the conserved cysteine through the conserved F or W. A D gene is named only where the DNA matches it firmly. A row's size may be missing; if present it is once, few, many or a size class.

d_call	v_call	clone_size	j_call	cdr3_aa	cdr3_nt
TRBD1	TRBV27	-	TRBJ2-7	CASSTGASYEQYF	TGTGCCAGCTCGACAGGGGCCTCCTACGAGCAGTACTTC
-	TRBV6-5	-	TRBJ1-6	CASSYSFAGDSPLHF	TGTGCCAGCAGTTACTCGTTCGCAGGGGATTCACCCCTCCACTTT
TRBD1	TRBV5-1	few	TRBJ1-1	CASSLGTGGTEAFF	TGCGCCAGCAGCTTGGGGACAGGGGGCACTGAAGCTTTCTTT
TRBD1	TRBV30	-	TRBJ1-1	CAWSPGQVNTEAFF	TGTGCCTGGAGTCCGGGACAGGTGAACACTGAAGCTTTCTTT
TRBD1	TRBV2	-	TRBJ1-3	CASKIQGYGNTIYF	TGTGCCAGCAAGATACAGGGGTATGGAAACACCATATATTTT
-	TRBV5-1	-	TRBJ2-3	CASSPNVRSGADTQYF	TGCGCCAGCAGCCCGAACGTGAGGTCGGGGGCAGATACGCAGTATTTT
-	TRBV5-8	-	TRBJ2-3	CASSLASFFFGITDTQYF	TGTGCCAGCAGCTTGGCTAGCTTTTTCTTCGGCATCACAGATACGCAGTATTTT
-	TRBV19	-	TRBJ1-2	CASSIATGTDYGYTF	TGTGCCAGTAGTATAGCCACAGGGACCGACTATGGCTACACCTTC
TRBD2	TRBV19	-	TRBJ2-5	CASSILGSLAGEWETQYF	TGTGCCAGTAGTATTTTGGGTTCCTTAGCGGGAGAGTGGGAGACCCAGTACTTC
-	TRBV9	few	TRBJ1-1	CASSVGQGRTEAFF	TGTGCCAGCAGCGTAGGACAAGGAAGGACTGAAGCTTTCTTT
-	TRBV29-1	-	TRBJ2-7	CSVDGGPYEQYF	TGCAGCGTCGACGGGGGTCCCTACGAGCAGTACTTC
-	TRBV18	-	TRBJ2-2	CASSPLQGGTGELFF	TGTGCCAGCTCACCATTGCAGGGAGGAACCGGGGAGCTGTTTTTT
-	TRBV6-5	-	TRBJ1-5	CASSSTGIVNQPQHF	TGTGCCAGCAGTTCCACAGGGATAGTCAATCAGCCCCAGCATTTT
-	TRBV7-9	-	TRBJ2-1	CASTDNEQFF	TGTGCCTCAACGGACAATGAGCAGTTCTTC
-	TRBV6-6	-	TRBJ2-1	CASRSQWTRVDEQFF	TGTGCCAGCAGATCCCAATGGACACGGGTCGATGAGCAGTTCTTC
-	TRBV9	once	TRBJ1-4	CASSPGNEKLFF	TGTGCCAGCAGCCCCGGGAACGAAAAACTGTTTTTT
-	TRBV7-2	-	TRBJ2-3	CASSLALSPDTQYF	TGTGCCAGCAGCTTAGCTCTAAGTCCAGATACGCAGTATTTT
-	TRBV28	-	TRBJ1-4	CASTDSNNEKLFF	TGTGCCAGCACCGACAGTAATAATGAAAAACTGTTTTTT
TRBD2	TRBV7-9	once	TRBJ2-7	CASSLDGGDEQYF	TGTGCCAGCAGCTTAGATGGGGGGGACGAGCAGTACTTC
TRBD1	TRBV7-8	-	TRBJ2-7	CASSFRDRAPTITYEQYF	TGTGCCAGCAGCTTCCGGGACAGGGCCCCGACGATCACCTACGAGCAGTACTTC
-	TRBV6-6	-	TRBJ1-6	CASRDRDNRISPLHF	TGTGCCAGCAGGGACCGGGACAACCGCATTTCACCCCTCCACTTT
TRBD1	TRBV27	-	TRBJ2-2	CASSLSRTRGQGTGELFF	TGTGCCAGCAGTTTATCCCGAACCAGGGGGCAGGGCACCGGGGAGCTGTTTTTT
-	TRBV9	-	TRBJ1-4	CASSVHRESREKLFF	TGTGCCAGCAGCGTACACAGGGAGTCCCGTGAAAAACTGTTTTTT
-	TRBV19	once	TRBJ1-5	CASSMRDNQPQHF	TGTGCCAGTAGTATGAGGGACAATCAGCCCCAGCATTTT
-	TRBV29-1	-	TRBJ1-3	CSVAGQGNTIYF	TGCAGCGTTGCTGGACAGGGAAACACCATATATTTT
-	TRBV19	-	TRBJ1-1	CASRDRMNTEAFF	TGTGCCAGTAGAGACAGGATGAACACTGAAGCTTTCTTT
-	TRBV7-9	-	TRBJ2-1	CASSRQAALSYNEQFF	TGTGCCAGCAGCCGTCAAGCGGCATTATCCTACAATGAGCAGTTCTTC
TRBD1	TRBV7-9	-	TRBJ1-5	CASSLDRGNQPQHF	TGTGCCAGCAGCTTAGACAGGGGGAATCAGCCCCAGCATTTT
-	TRBV10-1	-	TRBJ2-3	CASSDQGNTDTQYF	TGCGCCAGCAGCGACCAGGGGAACACAGATACGCAGTATTTT
TRBD2	TRBV30	-	TRBJ2-4	CAWSVRGRREGLAKNIQYF	TGTGCCTGGAGTGTACGGGGTCGGCGGGAGGGCCTTGCCAAAAACATTCAGTACTTC
TRBD1	TRBV28	-	TRBJ2-7	CASSATRTGGYEQYF	TGTGCCAGCAGTGCGACAAGGACAGGGGGCTACGAGCAGTACTTC
-	TRBV19	-	TRBJ1-5	CASSIERASNQPQHF	TGTGCCAGTAGTATCGAGAGGGCTAGCAATCAGCCCCAGCATTTT
TRBD2	TRBV7-2	-	TRBJ2-1	CASSTGTTNNEQFF	TGTGCCAGCAGCACCGGGACTACCAACAATGAGCAGTTCTTC
TRBD1	TRBV2	few	TRBJ1-2	CAGDRTYGYTF	TGTGCCGGGGACAGGACTTATGGCTACACCTTC
-	TRBV18	-	TRBJ1-6	CASSTQLRGYNSPLHF	TGTGCCAGCTCAACCCAACTTCGGGGTTATAATTCACCCCTCCACTTT
-	TRBV5-1	-	TRBJ1-5	CASSLGLNQPQHF	TGCGCCAGCAGCTTGGGACTTAATCAGCCCCAGCATTTT
TRBD2	TRBV11-2	-	TRBJ2-3	CASRRTSVSTDTQYF	TGTGCCAGCAGGAGGACTAGCGTCAGCACAGATACGCAGTATTTT
-	TRBV12-3/TRBV12-4	-	TRBJ1-2	CASSFSRGYGYTF	TGTGCCAGCAGTTTTAGTCGGGGGTATGGCTACACCTTC
-	TRBV19	-	TRBJ1-5	CATMLTGGQPQHF	TGTGCTACTATGCTCACGGGAGGTCAGCCCCAGCATTTT
TRBD2	TRBV24-1	-	TRBJ2-7	CATSDLLAGRHEQYF	TGTGCCACCAGTGATTTACTAGCGGGAAGGCACGAGCAGTACTTC
TRBD2	TRBV28	-	TRBJ2-1	CASSRLADTLQFF	TGTGCCAGCAGTAGACTAGCGGATACACTACAGTTCTTC